This passage covers 10 T cell receptor beta chains from one sample sequenced in a study of cytomegalovirus exposure and HLA in healthy donors. 13 Jbeta primers and 60 Vbeta primers were used for the PCR. The repertoire was sequenced with immunoSEQ multiplex PCR; TCRdb's copy has only in-frame clones and lacks some. Seen here are roughly 130,000 clones, 8.5% to 10% observed once, and the top ten hold 5.5%. Sequencing was performed on PBMCs. The receptor source for this set is a man aged 40-50 years in good health and CMV-seronegative.

Ten or more counts support this clone. The chain links TRBV19 to TRBJ1-1, with TRBD1 matching 10 bases. V lost 5 bases and J lost 11; bases outside the gene matches: 11. Germline V gene data show CDR1 as LNHDA and CDR2 as SQIVND (reference sequence). This CDR3 is 14 amino acids long. The CDR3 bases are TGTGCCAGTAGTGGCCCCGGACAGGGGGTTCCGGCTTTCTTT. Its translation is CASSGPGQGVPAFF.

The table lists this clone with a few counts. The same CDR3 is also encoded by other DNA sequences in this sample. The chain has TRBV7-9 and TRBJ1-5, with 8 bases that match TRBD1. This CDR3 is built from 15 residues. The V segment lost 1 base and the J segment 7 bases; nucleotides outside the gene matches: 6. Germline V gives CDR1 SEHNR, CDR2 FQNEAQ (reference sequence). The CDR3 region has the DNA TGTGCCAGCAGCTTAGGGGGACAGGTCAACCAGCCCCAGCATTTT. The encoded protein is CASSLGGQVNQPQHF.

This clone was seen a few times. V usage is TRBV9 and J usage is TRBJ2-1; 13 bases match TRBD2. CDR3 length equals 20 residues. The junction had 13 bases not matched to a gene; V was cut back by 3 bases and J by 1 base. Germline CDR1 reads SGDLS; CDR2 reads YYNGEE. CDR3 protein: CASSERLAGGPDLSYNEQFF. In nucleotides, the CDR3 is TGTGCCAGCAGCGAGCGACTAGCGGGGGGCCCTGACCTTTCCTACAATGAGCAGTTCTTC.

This clone occurred a few times. V is TRBV2 and J is TRBJ1-5; no clear D. This CDR3 has 14 amino acids. Germline V gene data show CDR1 as SNHLY and CDR2 as FYNNEI. The V and J ends lost 7 bases and 7 bases respectively, with 17 bases between them. The CDR3, as DNA: TGTGCCAGCAATCCGGGAGGGCTCGGACAGCCCCAGCATTTT. Translation: CASNPGGLGQPQHF. Filled out from reference TRBV2 and TRBJ1-5, the complete variable domain reads EPEVTQTPSHQVTQMGQEVILRCVPISNHLYFYWYRQILGQKVEFLVSFYNNEISEKSEIFDDQFSVERPDGSNFTLKIRSTKLEDSAMYFCASNPGGLGQPQHFGDGTRLSIL.

This clone has only a few counts. The chain joins TRBV27 to TRBJ2-1; the D gene is possibly TRBD2 (7 bases). The length of the CDR3 is 13 residues. Trimming stripped 9 bases from V and 8 bases from J, with 17 bases between. CDR1 is MNHEY and CDR2 is SMNVEV in the germline V gene (reference sequence). The CDR3 DNA reads TGTGCCAGTTCGGGGGGCCCCCAACATGAGCAGTTCTTC. Translation: CASSGGPQHEQFF.

In its sample, this clone was seen a few times. This rearrangement joins TRBV7-6 to TRBJ1-1; D is uncertain. CDR1 is SGHVS, CDR2 FNYEAQ, per germline. The CDR3 contains 13 residues. V lost 7 bases, J lost 6 bases, and 15 bases lay in between. This CDR3 reads CASTPLSGPEAFF. Here the CDR3 DNA reads TGTGCCAGCACCCCCCTGAGTGGGCCTGAAGCTTTCTTT.

V is TRBV7-2 and J is TRBJ1-2, with D possibly TRBD1 on 5 matching bases. This CDR3 contains 11 residues. Germline V lookup: CDR1 SGHTA, CDR2 FQGNSA. V was trimmed by 6 bases and J by 7 bases, leaving 9 bases between them. The chain's CDR3 is CASSTTVGYTF. Here the CDR3 DNA reads TGTGCCAGCAGTACGACAGTTGGCTACACCTTC.

The chain employs TRBV5-1 and TRBJ1-1; perhaps TRBD1 as D (5 bases). The CDR3 contains 15 residues. Germline CDR1 SGHRS, CDR2 YFSETQ. V dropped 5 bases and J dropped 2 bases, with 16 bases sitting between them. CDR3 sequence (DNA): TGCGCCAGCAGTTGGGTTAGGGGTGATAACACTGAAGCTTTCTTT. Translating gives CASSWVRGDNTEAFF.

This clone was seen more than once but under ten times. The rearrangement uses TRBV5-6 and TRBJ2-3, with 8 bases fitting TRBD2. Germline trimming cut 4 bases from V and 4 bases from J; bases unmatched to any gene: 17. The CDR3 has 18 amino acids. The germline V gene encodes CDR1 SGHDT and CDR2 YYEEEE. In nucleotides, the CDR3 is TGTGCCAGCAGCGCCCTAGCGAGCGGGGGTCCCCTGGCAGATACGCAGTATTTT. It is translated as CASSALASGGPLADTQYF.

This clone was counted between two and nine times. Other DNA sequences in the sample encode the same CDR3. CDR3 nucleotides: TGTGCCAGCAGTTACGGGGGGGGAGAGACCCAGTACTTC. This sequence encodes CASSYGGGETQYF. The rearrangement joins TRBV6-5 to TRBJ2-5, with 7 bases lining up with TRBD2. Germline-derived CDR1 and CDR2 are MNHEY and SVGAGI. The junction had 1 base not matched to a gene; V was cut back by 2 bases and J by 4 bases. CDR3 size: 13 residues.